This entry concerns a single TCR beta chain. Its antigen is still unknown. Trimming removed 3 bases from V and 3 bases from J; junction bases left unmatched: 6. From germline, CDR1 is SNHLY and CDR2 FYNNEI. CDR3 size: 15 residues. This sample is drawn from a study of cytomegalovirus exposure and HLA in healthy donors. Study summary: The approximately 710 first-cohort repertoires and the 110 or so validation repertoires shared the same platform, a later analysis reported.

TCRdb's copy holds only in-frame clones and misses some; the assay was immunoSEQ multiplex PCR. There are a few hundred thousand clones in the sample; 86% occur only once, and roughly 0.8% lies in the top ten. Study-level points and caveats: Among the CMV-associated chains, a few were confirmed in vitro as specific for CMV antigens. Overall, around 150 TCR beta chains were annotated as cytomegalovirus-associated. The study found most TCR sequences rare, yet found some public TCRs in many donors.

The sample consisted of PBMCs. This receptor was identified in a woman aged 18 to 35 in good health and CMV-seronegative. J is TRBJ2-7 and V is TRBV2; 9 positions match TRBD1. The CDR3 protein is CASSEEGQGFYEQYF. The CDR3 DNA sequence: TGTGCCAGCAGTGAGGAGGGACAGGGTTTCTACGAGCAGTACTTC.